This note documents a single TCR beta chain sequence. The data originate from a study of CD8 T cells in Susac syndrome. Trimming cost V 7 bases and J 0 bases, with 13 bases left between them. The CDR3 loop spans 15 amino acids. CDR1 LNHDA and CDR2 SQIVND come from the germline V gene (reference sequence). An amount of RNA that ranged from roughly 0.45 to 1 ug was reverse transcribed with random hexamers. TCR beta CDR3 was amplified by immunoSEQ covering 54 Vbeta and 13 Jbeta. TCRdb reanalysed the immunoSEQ multiplex PCR reads using MiXCR and keeps one entry per CDR3 protein. Seen here are some 60,000 distinct CDR3 sequences, just over 90% observed once, and the top ten hold roughly 0.2%.

V gene TRBV19 combines with J gene TRBJ2-4; D unresolved. The TCR sequence derives from a human donor in good health. The sequenced material came from CD8+ T cells from PBMCs. CDR3 bases: TGTGCCAGTATGGGCGGAACGCTAGCCAAAAACATTCAGTACTTC. Translation: CASMGGTLAKNIQYF.